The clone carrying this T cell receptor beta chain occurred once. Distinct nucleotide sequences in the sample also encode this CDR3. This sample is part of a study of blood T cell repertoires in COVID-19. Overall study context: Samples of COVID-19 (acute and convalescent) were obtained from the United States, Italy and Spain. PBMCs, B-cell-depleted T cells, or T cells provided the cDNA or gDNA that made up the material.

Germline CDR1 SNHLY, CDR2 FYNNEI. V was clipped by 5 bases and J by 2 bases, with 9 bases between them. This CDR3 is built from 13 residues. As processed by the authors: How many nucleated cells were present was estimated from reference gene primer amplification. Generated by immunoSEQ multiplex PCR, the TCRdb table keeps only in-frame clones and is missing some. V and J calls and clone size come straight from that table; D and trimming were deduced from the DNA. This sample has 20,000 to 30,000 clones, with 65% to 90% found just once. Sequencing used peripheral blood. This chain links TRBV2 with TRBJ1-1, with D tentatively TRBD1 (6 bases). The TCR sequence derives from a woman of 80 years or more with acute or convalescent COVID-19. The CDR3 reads CASSSQGNTEAFF. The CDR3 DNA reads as TGTGCCAGCAGTTCACAGGGAAACACTGAAGCTTTCTTT.